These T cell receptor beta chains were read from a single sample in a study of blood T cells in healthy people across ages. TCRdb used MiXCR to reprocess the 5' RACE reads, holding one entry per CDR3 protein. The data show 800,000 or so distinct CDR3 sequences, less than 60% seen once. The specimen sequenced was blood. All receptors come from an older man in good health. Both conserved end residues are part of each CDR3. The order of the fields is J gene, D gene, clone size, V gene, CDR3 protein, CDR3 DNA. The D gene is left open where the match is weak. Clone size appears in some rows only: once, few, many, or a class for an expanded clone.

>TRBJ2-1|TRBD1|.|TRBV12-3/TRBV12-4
CASSKRDREGEQFF
TGTGCCAGCTCTAAGAGGGACAGGGAAGGGGAGCAGTTCTTC
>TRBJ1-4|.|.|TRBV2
CASSGAEKLFF
TGTGCCAGCAGTGGGGCGGAAAAACTGTTTTTT
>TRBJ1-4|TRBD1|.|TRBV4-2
CASSPGEGRGRNEKLFF
TGTGCCAGCAGCCCCGGCGAGGGCAGGGGGCGAAATGAAAAACTGTTTTTT
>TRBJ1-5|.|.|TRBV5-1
CASSLAGGQAQHF
TGCGCCAGCAGCTTGGCCGGGGGGCAAGCCCAGCATTTT
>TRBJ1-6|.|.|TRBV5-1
CASSAGGSSYNSPLYF
TGCGCCAGCAGCGCGGGCGGCTCGTCCTATAATTCGCCCCTCTACTTT
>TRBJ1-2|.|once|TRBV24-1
CATRDNRAGYGYTF
TGTGCCACCAGGGACAACAGGGCGGGGTATGGCTACACCTTC
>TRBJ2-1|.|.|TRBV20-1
CSAGPRGRPYNEQFF
TGCAGTGCTGGCCCTCGTGGTAGGCCCTACAATGAGCAGTTCTTC
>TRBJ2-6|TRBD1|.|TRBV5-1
CASSQETGGTSGANVLTF
TGCGCCAGCAGCCAAGAGACAGGGGGCACCTCTGGGGCCAACGTCCTGACTTTC
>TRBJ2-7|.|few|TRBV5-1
CASSLVVGRGYEQYF
TGCGCCAGCAGCTTGGTCGTTGGCAGAGGCTACGAGCAGTACTTC
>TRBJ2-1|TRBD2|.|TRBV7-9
CAGSKTSVSNEQFF
TGTGCCGGCAGCAAGACTAGCGTTTCAAATGAGCAGTTCTTC
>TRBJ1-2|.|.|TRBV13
CASSLAPTRELDYGYTF
TGTGCCAGCAGCTTAGCCCCTACCAGGGAATTAGACTATGGCTACACCTTC
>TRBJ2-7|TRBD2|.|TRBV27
CASSLRMGGLGSCEQYF
TGTGCCAGCAGTTTACGAATGGGTGGACTAGGGTCTTGTGAGCAGTACTTC
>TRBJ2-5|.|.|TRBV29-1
CGVAEVLGTQYF
TGCGGCGTTGCGGAGGTATTAGGGACCCAGTACTTC
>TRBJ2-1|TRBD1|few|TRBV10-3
CAISDPLQGAWSHEQFF
TGTGCCATCAGTGATCCTCTACAGGGGGCATGGAGCCATGAGCAGTTCTTC
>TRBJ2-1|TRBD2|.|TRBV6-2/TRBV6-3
CASSYDLAGEFGNEQFF
TGTGCCAGCAGTTACGACCTAGCGGGAGAGTTCGGCAATGAGCAGTTCTTC
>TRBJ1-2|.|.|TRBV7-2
CASSWDGAWGNGYTF
TGTGCCAGCAGCTGGGACGGCGCTTGGGGAAATGGCTACACCTTC
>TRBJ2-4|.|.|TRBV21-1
CASSKVVSSGSGTGKNIQYF
TGTGCCAGCAGCAAAGTTGTGTCCTCTGGTTCAGGGACAGGCAAAAACATTCAGTACTTC
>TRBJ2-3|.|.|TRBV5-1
CASSLAVVANTNTQYF
TGCGCCAGCAGCTTGGCCGTGGTAGCAAACACAAATACGCAGTATTTT
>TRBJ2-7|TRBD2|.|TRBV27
CASSRRTSGRSSYEQYF
TGTGCCAGCAGCCGTCGTACTAGCGGCCGAAGCTCCTACGAGCAGTACTTC
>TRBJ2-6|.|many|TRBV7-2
CASSLGAASGANVLTF
TGTGCCAGCAGCTTAGGTGCGGCTTCCGGGGCCAACGTCCTGACTTTC
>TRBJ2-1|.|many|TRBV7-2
CASSLGFDEQFF
TGTGCCAGCAGCTTAGGGTTCGATGAGCAGTTCTTC
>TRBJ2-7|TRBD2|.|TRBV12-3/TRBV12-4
CASKAVAGGPFEQYF
TGTGCCAGCAAGGCCGTAGCGGGAGGGCCTTTCGAGCAGTACTTC
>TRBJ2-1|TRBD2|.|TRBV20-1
CSASRRGGRLDEQFF
TGCAGTGCCTCCCGCCGGGGCGGGAGATTGGATGAGCAGTTCTTC
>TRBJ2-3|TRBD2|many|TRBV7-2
CASSTGLGRGTDTQYF
TGTGCCAGCAGCACGGGACTAGGCCGCGGCACAGATACGCAGTATTTT
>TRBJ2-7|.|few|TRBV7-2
CASSLGTYTYEQYF
TGTGCCAGCAGCTTAGGGACGTACACCTACGAGCAGTACTTC
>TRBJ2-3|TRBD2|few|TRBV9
CASSSSGLADTDTQYF
TGTGCCAGCAGCTCCTCCGGACTAGCGGACACAGATACGCAGTATTTT
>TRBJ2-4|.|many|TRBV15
CATSRDPDLAKNIQYF
TGTGCCACCAGCAGAGACCCCGATCTAGCCAAAAACATTCAGTACTTC
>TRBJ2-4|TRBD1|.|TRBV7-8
CASRRARQGTGRGQYF
TGTGCCAGCAGACGTGCCCGACAGGGAACGGGTAGGGGGCAGTACTTC
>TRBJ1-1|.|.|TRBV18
CASSRTSDRAPTRDTEAFF
TGTGCCAGCTCTCGAACCAGTGATAGGGCGCCGACGAGGGACACTGAAGCTTTCTTT
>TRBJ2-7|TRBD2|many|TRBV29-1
CSVEDPLAGANEQYF
TGCAGCGTTGAAGATCCCTTAGCGGGAGCTAACGAGCAGTACTTC
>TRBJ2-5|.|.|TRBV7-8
CASAAGDQETQYF
TGTGCCAGCGCCGCCGGAGACCAAGAGACCCAGTACTTC
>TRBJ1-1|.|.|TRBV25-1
CASSESRGTDTEAFF
TGTGCCAGCAGTGAGTCCAGGGGAACGGACACTGAAGCTTTCTTT
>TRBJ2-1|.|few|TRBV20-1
CSAKESLAMPFYNEQFF
TGCAGTGCTAAGGAGTCCCTCGCGATGCCATTCTACAATGAGCAGTTCTTC